The clone carrying this T cell receptor beta chain was observed a handful of times. The CDR3 contains 15 residues. The V and J ends lost 2 bases and 1 base, in that order; junction bases with no gene match: 4. Germline V lookup: CDR1 KGHSH, CDR2 LQKENI. Authors' data handling: Counts of nucleated cells, estimated from reference gene primer amplification, were obtained. Sequencing was performed with immunoSEQ multiplex PCR; in TCRdb, only in-frame clones are kept and a portion is missing. D and trimming come from the DNA, and the V and J calls and clone size come from that table. This table has 99,000 or so clones, approximately 80% appearing once. The sample comes from a study of blood T cell repertoires in COVID-19. Study details: Collection of acute and convalescent COVID-19 samples took place in the United States, Italy and Spain. From T cells, B-cell-depleted T cells, or PBMCs came the material, which was cDNA or gDNA.

The sequence derives from a man in his 60s with acute or convalescent COVID-19. The rearrangement links TRBV18 to TRBJ2-5; 7 nucleotides agree with TRBD1. The sequencing input was peripheral blood. Here the CDR3 reads CASSPSAGGQETQYF. The CDR3 bases are TGTGCCAGCTCACCATCAGCAGGGGGCCAAGAGACCCAGTACTTC. The whole variable domain, remainder taken from reference TRBV18 and TRBJ2-5, is NAGVMQNPRHLVRRRGQEARLRCSPMKGHSHVYWYRQLPEEGLKFMVYLQKENIIDESGMPKERFSAEFPKEGPSILRIQQVVRGDSAAYFCASSPSAGGQETQYFGPGTRLLVL.